Below are 30 T cell receptor beta chains sequenced from a single sample in a study of T cells in Graves' hyperthyroidism and ophthalmopathy. Authors of the study amplified TCR beta CDR3 regions from RNA transcripts. HTBI primers drove first-round RT-PCR of the TCR CDR3. Each CDR3 protein is one row after TCRdb ran MiXCR on the multiplex PCR reads. The table has 530,000 or so distinct CDR3 sequences, around 45% seen once. The sequenced sample was peripheral blood or thyroid tissue (not recorded which). The receptors originated from a woman aged 18 to 35 with Graves' hyperthyroidism.

This clonotype was picked up many times. The chain carries TRBV4-3 and TRBJ2-7; TRBD1 matches 7 bases. CDR1 is LGHNA, CDR2 YSLEER, per germline. The trim removed 0 bases at V and 2 bases at J, leaving 4 bases unmatched. The CDR3 is 15 residues long. In nucleotides, the CDR3 is TGCGCCAGCAGCCAAGATTCCGGGACAGCCTACGAGCAGTACTTC. It codes for CASSQDSGTAYEQYF.

Worth noting for this clonotype: A clone one base away is much larger, so this may be a read error. Because it lacks the conserved phenylalanine or tryptophan at the end, this CDR3 is likely a read error. The rearrangement joins TRBV12-3 or TRBV12-4 to TRBJ2-7; the D is unclear. The CDR3 length is 13 residues. Trimming pared 3 bases from V and 2 bases from J, leaving 8 bases between. The CDR3 nucleotides read TGTGCCAGCAGTTTCGTGACCGCCTACGAGCAGTACATC. Protein sequence: CASSFVTAYEQYI.

V gene TRBV7-2 combines with J gene TRBJ1-1, with D unresolved. Germline V gene sequence: CDR1 SGHTA, CDR2 FQGNSA. The CDR3 extends over 15 amino acids. Trimming left V 1 base short and J 0 bases short, with 9 bases between. The CDR3 nucleotides are TGTGCCAGCAGCTTAGGTGCAGCTATGAACACTGAAGCTTTCTTT. The encoded protein is CASSLGAAMNTEAFF.

The sample holds many counts of this clonotype. The genes are TRBV2 and TRBJ1-6, with 11 bases aligning to TRBD1. Per the germline V gene, CDR1 is SNHLY and CDR2 is FYNNEI. V was pared by 5 bases and J by 9 bases, with 6 bases of the junction left unmatched. The CDR3 is 15 amino acids. This chain's CDR3 is CASSQRTGGGSPLHF. The CDR3 coding sequence is TGTGCCAGCAGTCAGCGGACAGGGGGCGGTTCACCCCTCCACTTT.

The chain is built from TRBV20-1 and TRBJ2-7, with D perhaps matching TRBD1 or TRBD2 (6 bases each). The germline gives CDR1 DFQATT, CDR2 SNEGSKA (reference sequence). The CDR3 totals 17 residues. V was clipped by 3 bases and J by 2 bases, with 23 bases between them. CDR3 region: CSAREGDATPRTYEQYF. The CDR3 DNA reads as TGCAGTGCTAGGGAGGGGGACGCCACACCGAGGACCTACGAGCAGTACTTC.

This clonotype appeared many times. J is TRBJ2-7 and V is TRBV4-3; TRBD2 might be the D (6 bases). V shed 5 bases and J shed 6 bases, with 17 bases lying between them. Germline CDR1 is LGHNA and CDR2 is YSLEER. CDR3 length: 14 amino acids. The CDR3 is CASSTGTRSGEQYF. In DNA, the CDR3 is TGCGCCAGCAGCACCGGGACCCGTAGCGGCGAGCAGTACTTC.

This clonotype has ten or more counts. The chain has TRBV12-5 and TRBJ1-5, with D hard to call. Germline assignment: CDR1 LGHNT and CDR2 FRNRAP. Trimming took 7 bases from V and 3 from J, leaving 13 bases between them. The CDR3 totals 14 residues. CDR3 in amino acids: CASDGGGSNQPQHF. CDR3 nucleotide sequence: TGTGCTAGTGATGGTGGAGGTTCCAATCAGCCCCAGCATTTT.

This clonotype was counted ten times or more. This chain connects TRBV11-3 to TRBJ2-2; 10 bases match TRBD2. V dropped 1 base and J dropped 3; count of bases not matched to a gene: 5. CDR3 length: 17 amino acids. Germline values: CDR1 SGHNT, CDR2 YENEEA. The chain's CDR3 is CASSLVSGRKDTGELFF. DNA of the CDR3: TGTGCCAGCAGCTTAGTTAGCGGGAGGAAGGACACCGGGGAGCTGTTTTTT.

This clonotype has just a few counts. The chain uses TRBV4-3 and TRBJ1-2; D is undetermined. Trimming left V 1 base short and J 1 base short, with 13 bases between. Germline V CDR1 and CDR2: LGHNA, YSLEER. CDR3 length: 16 residues. In nucleotides, the CDR3 is TGCGCCAGCAGCCAAGTCGAAGGACGGCGTAACTATGGCTACACCTTC. It is translated as CASSQVEGRRNYGYTF.

V usage is TRBV2 and J usage is TRBJ1-2; TRBD1 is a possible D gene (5 bases). Between the trimmed V and J ends, which lost 8 bases and 2 bases, there was a span of 12 bases. Germline V CDR1 and CDR2: SNHLY, FYNNEI. The CDR3 covers 13 residues. CDR3 region: CASGRRQNYGYTF. In DNA form, the CDR3 reads TGTGCCAGCGGACGAAGACAGAACTATGGCTACACCTTC.

The V gene is TRBV7-1, the J gene TRBJ1-4; weak D call: TRBD1 (5 bases). TRBV7-1 is an ORF; its function is uncertain. V was clipped by 3 bases and J by 10 bases, with 27 bases between them. The CDR3 is 18 amino acids. The CDR3 protein is CASSSQERKQGVSGKLFF. In DNA, the CDR3 is TGTGCCAGCAGCTCCCAAGAGCGGAAGCAGGGCGTTTCGGGAAAACTGTTTTTT.

This clonotype was picked up one time. The rearrangement uses TRBV7-2 and TRBJ2-4; D remains ambiguous. The germline V gene encodes CDR1 SGHTA and CDR2 FQGNSA. The CDR3 sequence is 16 residues long. V shed 1 base and J shed 1 base, with 11 bases lying between them. The CDR3 spells CASSLVAVEAKNIQYF. The CDR3 DNA reads TGTGCCAGCAGCTTAGTGGCAGTTGAGGCCAAAAACATTCAGTACTTC.

In regard to this clonotype: A much larger clone differs by one base, so this may be a read error. The chain is built from TRBV7-9 and TRBJ1-1; weak D call: TRBD1 (5 bases). This CDR3 has 16 amino acids. Germline-derived CDR1 and CDR2 are SEHNR and FQNEAQ (reference sequence). This chain's CDR3 is CASSQDGAGRSTEAFF. Here the CDR3 DNA reads TGCGCCAGCAGCCAAGATGGGGCCGGGAGAAGCACTGAAGCTTTCTTT. The full variable domain, with the rest looked up from reference TRBV7-9 and TRBJ1-1, is DTGVSQNPRHKITKRGQNVTFRCDPISEHNRLYWYRQTLGQGPEFLTYFQNEAQLEKSRLLSDRFSAERPKGSFSTLEIQRTEQGDSAMYLCASSQDGAGRSTEAFFGQGTRLTVV.

V usage is TRBV7-8 and J usage is TRBJ1-5; weak D call: TRBD1 (5 bases). CDR1 and CDR2 from the germline V gene are SGHVS and FQNEAQ. The V end was cut by 1 base, the J end by 9 bases, with 25 bases between. The CDR3 has 18 amino acids. This chain's CDR3 is CASSLVLAGVGVTGPQHF. CDR3 DNA: TGTGCCAGCAGCTTAGTGCTAGCGGGAGTGGGGGTCACTGGGCCCCAGCATTTT.

This clonotype appeared a single time. CDR3: CASSFQDRAAEAFF. The CDR3 bases are TGTGCCAGCAGTTTTCAGGACAGGGCCGCTGAAGCTTTCTTT. This chain links TRBV12-3 or TRBV12-4 with TRBJ1-1; the match to TRBD1 covers 8 bases. Germline trimming cut 3 bases from V and 6 bases from J; bases unmatched to any gene: 6. CDR3 length: 14 residues.

This chain connects TRBV6-1 to TRBJ2-7; the match to TRBD2 covers 7 bases. The DNA end favors TRBJ2-1, so the J call may be wrong. The CDR3 has 15 amino acids. Germline V lookup: CDR1 MNHNS, CDR2 SASEGT. The CDR3 region has the DNA TGTGCCACCAGGGAATTCGCGGGCGGGAGCAATGAGCAGTTCTTC. Its translation: CATREFAGGSNEQFF.

This clonotype was seen ten or more times. The chain couples TRBV7-9 to TRBJ2-7; TRBD2 aligns across 11 bases. The CDR3 spans 15 residues. Germline assignment: CDR1 SEHNR and CDR2 FQNEAQ (reference sequence). Losses at the gene ends were 5 bases for V and 7 bases for J; bases not matched to a gene: 10. CDR3 bases: TGTGCCAGCAGCCCCGGGACTAGCGGCCCGCTGGAGCAGTACTTC. It encodes CASSPGTSGPLEQYF.

This clonotype has a count of ten or more. The gene calls are TRBV11-2 and TRBJ2-7, with D perhaps matching TRBD1 or TRBD2 (5 bases each). Germline V gene lookup returns CDR1 SGHAT and CDR2 FQNNGV. This CDR3 has 14 amino acids. Trimming cost V 3 bases and J 7 bases, with 16 bases left between them. The CDR3 reads CASSFRDGTEEQYF. The CDR3 DNA reads as TGTGCCAGCAGCTTTAGGGACGGGACGGAAGAGCAGTACTTC.

In its sample, this clonotype was seen a few times. J is TRBJ1-1 and V is TRBV5-1; D gene ambiguous. V lost 2 bases to trimming and J lost 1 base, with 9 bases between them. This CDR3 is 14 amino acids long. The germline gives CDR1 SGHRS, CDR2 YFSETQ. The CDR3 DNA reads as TGCGCCAGCAGCTTTAGGACCCCGAACACTGAAGCTTTCTTT. Amino acid sequence: CASSFRTPNTEAFF.

This clonotype has only one observation. This may come from a read error, since a much larger clone is one base off. The chain uses TRBV19 and TRBJ1-3; the D is unclear. The CDR3 runs 15 residues. Germline CDR1 is LNHDA and CDR2 is SQIVND (reference sequence). The chain's CDR3 is CASLLGPSSGSTIYF. The CDR3 DNA reads as TGTGCCAGTCTCCTAGGGCCGAGCTCTGGAAGCACCATATATTTT.

V gene TRBV29-1 combines with J gene TRBJ1-1; D possibly corresponds to TRBD1 (5 bases). Trimming cost V 7 bases and J 2 bases, with 14 bases left between them. The germline V gene has CDR1 SQVTM and CDR2 ANQGSEA. This CDR3 region has 13 residues. CDR3 DNA sequence: TGCAGCGCGGAGGGGCCACCAAACACTGAAGCTTTCTTT. Protein: CSAEGPPNTEAFF.

In its sample, this clonotype was seen many times. The V gene is TRBV19, the J gene TRBJ1-1, with D possibly matching TRBD1 (6 bases). V was pared by 5 bases and J by 5 bases, with 27 bases between. Germline values: CDR1 LNHDA, CDR2 SQIVND (reference sequence). The CDR3 consists of 18 residues. The DNA of the CDR3 is TGTGCCAGTAGTTCCCGGACAGTAAGGCCCCGGTTACGAACTGAAGCTTTCTTT. It codes for CASSSRTVRPRLRTEAFF. The full variable domain, with the rest looked up from reference TRBV19 and TRBJ1-1, is DGGITQSPKYLFRKEGQNVTLSCEQNLNHDAMYWYRQDPGQGLRLIYYSQIVNDFQKGDIAEGYSVSREKKESFPLTVTSAQKNPTAFYLCASSSRTVRPRLRTEAFFGQGTRLTVV.

Concerning this clonotype itself: One base away lies a much larger clone, so this may be a sequencing read error. V usage is TRBV10-3 and J usage is TRBJ2-5; D possibly corresponds to TRBD2 (5 bases). The CDR3 is 14 amino acids. CDR1 and CDR2 (germline): ENHRY, SYGVKD. The chain's CDR3 is CATSDWESRETQYF. In nucleotides, the CDR3 is TGTGCCACCAGTGATTGGGAGTCGAGGGAGACCCAGTACTTC.

This clonotype was seen repeatedly, ten times or more. The V and J genes are TRBV4-1 and TRBJ2-2, with 11 nucleotides matching TRBD1. This CDR3 spans 16 amino acids. J was trimmed by 3 bases and V by 2 bases; bases with no gene match: 2. Germline lookup yields CDR1 MGHRA and CDR2 YSYEKL. The CDR3 DNA follows: TGCGCCAGCAGCCAATGGACAGGGGGCCACACCGGGGAGCTGTTTTTT. Amino acids: CASSQWTGGHTGELFF.

This clonotype was picked up many times. This chain links TRBV12-3 or TRBV12-4 with TRBJ2-2; D gene uncertain. Trimming cost V 5 bases and J 6 bases, with 16 bases left between them. This CDR3 comprises 15 residues. CDR3: CASSEDPTGAGELFF. The DNA of the CDR3 is TGTGCCAGCAGTGAAGATCCAACCGGTGCCGGGGAGCTGTTTTTT.

The chain recombines TRBV10-2 with TRBJ1-2; no firm D call. The CDR3 runs to 13 residues. V was pared by 7 bases and J by 7 bases, with 16 bases between. Germline-derived CDR1 and CDR2 are WSHSY and SAAADI. CDR3 in DNA: TGCGCCAGCATCAAGACCAGAGGCGGTGGCTACACCTTC. It encodes CASIKTRGGGYTF.

This clonotype appeared a single time. V and J are TRBV7-2 and TRBJ2-5; 8 bases fit TRBD2. The V gene end was trimmed by 2 bases and the J gene end by 6 bases; junction bases not matched to a gene: 11. CDR3 size: 16 residues. In germline, CDR1 is SGHTA, CDR2 FQGNSA. The CDR3 loop reads CASSLHGAGDVKTQYF. The CDR3 nucleotides read TGTGCCAGCAGCTTACATGGAGCGGGAGATGTAAAGACCCAGTACTTC.

This clonotype occurred many times. This chain links TRBV12-3 or TRBV12-4 with TRBJ2-7; perhaps TRBD2 as D (6 bases). Trimming shortened V by 4 bases and J by 3 bases, and 19 bases separated the two germline ends. The CDR3 extends over 16 amino acids. CDR3 in amino acids: CASSSARSGPNYEQYF. The CDR3 nucleotides read TGTGCCAGCAGTTCCGCTCGGAGCGGGCCGAACTACGAGCAGTACTTC.

This clonotype was counted ten times or more. The V call is TRBV9, the J call TRBJ1-6; TRBD1 might be the D (6 bases). The CDR3 has 15 amino acids. Per germline, CDR1 SGDLS and CDR2 YYNGEE. V lost 7 bases, J lost 5 bases, and 16 bases lay in between. The CDR3 coding sequence is TGTGCCAGCGGGACCGGGACACAGAATAATTCACCCCTCCACTTT. Translation: CASGTGTQNNSPLHF.

This clonotype was observed many times. V and J are TRBV12-3 or TRBV12-4 and TRBJ2-2; 13 nucleotides align to TRBD2. V lost 7 bases, J lost 5 bases, and 7 bases stayed unmatched. This CDR3 has 16 residues. CDR3 nucleotides: TGTGCCAGCACTCGGACTAGCGGGAGTGGAACCGGGGAGCTGTTTTTT. Its protein product is CASTRTSGSGTGELFF.